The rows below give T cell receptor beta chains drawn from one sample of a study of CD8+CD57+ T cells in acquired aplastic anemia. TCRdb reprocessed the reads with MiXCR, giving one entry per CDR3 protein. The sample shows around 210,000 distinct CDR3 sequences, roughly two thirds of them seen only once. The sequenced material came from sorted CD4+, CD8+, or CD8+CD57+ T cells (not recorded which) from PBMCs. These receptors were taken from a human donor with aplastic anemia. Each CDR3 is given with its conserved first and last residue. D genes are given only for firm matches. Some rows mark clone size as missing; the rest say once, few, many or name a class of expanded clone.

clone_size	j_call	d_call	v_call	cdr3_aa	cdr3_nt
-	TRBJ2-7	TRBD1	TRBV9	CASSAQTGTGAYEQYF	TGTGCCAGCAGCGCCCAGACCGGGACAGGGGCCTACGAGCAGTACTTC
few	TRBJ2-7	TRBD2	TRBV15	CATSPRREGTYEQYF	TGTGCCACCAGCCCCAGGCGGGAGGGTACCTACGAGCAGTACTTC
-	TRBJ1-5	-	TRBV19	CASRYGTPNQPQHF	TGTGCCAGTCGGTACGGGACCCCAAATCAGCCCCAGCATTTT
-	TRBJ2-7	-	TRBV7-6	CASSLYVSGEQYF	TGTGCCAGCAGCTTATATGTTAGCGGCGAGCAGTACTTC
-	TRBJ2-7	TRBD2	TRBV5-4	CASSLNGRGRSYEQYF	TGTGCCAGCAGCTTGAATGGGCGGGGGAGGTCTTACGAGCAGTACTTC
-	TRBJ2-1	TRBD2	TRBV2	CASSELAGVGNEQFF	TGTGCCAGCAGTGAACTAGCGGGGGTGGGTAATGAGCAGTTCTTC
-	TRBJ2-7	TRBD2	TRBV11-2	CASSPGLAVTFEQYF	TGTGCCAGCAGCCCCGGACTAGCGGTCACCTTCGAGCAGTACTTC
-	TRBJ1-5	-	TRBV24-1	CATSSYLDDSNQPQHF	TGTGCCACCAGTTCCTATTTGGATGATAGCAATCAGCCCCAGCATTTT
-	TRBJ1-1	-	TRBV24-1	CATSDPPSEAFF	TGTGCCACCAGTGATCCACCCAGTGAAGCTTTCTTT
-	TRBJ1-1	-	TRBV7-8	CASSLGVGLNTEAFF	TGTGCCAGCAGCTTAGGAGTCGGTTTGAACACTGAAGCTTTCTTT
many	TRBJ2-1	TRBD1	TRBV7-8	CASSFDRGPYNEQFF	TGTGCCAGCAGCTTCGACAGGGGTCCCTACAATGAGCAGTTCTTC
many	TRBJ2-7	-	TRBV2	CASSEGWIFYEQYF	TGTGCCAGCAGTGAGGGGTGGATTTTCTACGAGCAGTACTTC
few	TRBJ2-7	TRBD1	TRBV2	CASRDETGFRFYEQYF	TGTGCCAGCAGAGACGAGACAGGGTTTCGTTTCTACGAGCAGTACTTC
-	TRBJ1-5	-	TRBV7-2	CASSLVGSQPQHF	TGTGCCAGCAGCTTGGTGGGGTCCCAGCCCCAGCATTTT
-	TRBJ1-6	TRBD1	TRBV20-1	CSAKDRGRRGSPLHF	TGCAGTGCTAAAGACAGGGGCAGAAGGGGTTCACCCCTCCACTTT
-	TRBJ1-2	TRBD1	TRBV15	CATSRDRQGTTNYGYTF	TGTGCCACCAGCAGAGATAGACAGGGGACAACTAACTATGGCTACACCTTC
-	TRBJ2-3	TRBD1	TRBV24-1	CATSELGQGGTDTQYF	TGTGCCACCAGTGAACTAGGACAGGGGGGCACAGATACGCAGTATTTT
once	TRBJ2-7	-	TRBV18	CASSPQEAAEQYF	TGTGCCAGCTCACCACAGGAAGCAGCCGAGCAGTACTTC
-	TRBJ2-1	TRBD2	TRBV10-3	CAISPGTKSYNEQFF	TGTGCCATCAGCCCCGGGACTAAAAGTTACAATGAGCAGTTCTTC
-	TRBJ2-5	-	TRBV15	CATSRDKGGSETQYF	TGTGCCACCAGCAGAGATAAGGGGGGCTCAGAGACCCAGTACTTC
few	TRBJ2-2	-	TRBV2	CATAFRGAGELFF	TGTGCCACTGCGTTCCGCGGAGCAGGGGAGCTGTTTTTT
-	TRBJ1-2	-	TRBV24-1	CATSAGRGEGYTF	TGTGCCACCAGTGCTGGCAGGGGTGAAGGCTACACCTTC
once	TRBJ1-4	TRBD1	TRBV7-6	CASSLWTGGRANEKLFF	TGTGCCAGCAGCTTATGGACAGGGGGGCGGGCTAATGAAAAACTGTTTTTT
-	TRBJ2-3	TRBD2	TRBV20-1	CSAAPSGRTDTQYF	TGCAGTGCTGCTCCTAGCGGGAGGACAGATACGCAGTATTTT
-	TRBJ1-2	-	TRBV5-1	CASSLAGADYGYTF	TGCGCCAGCAGCTTGGCAGGGGCTGACTATGGCTACACCTTC
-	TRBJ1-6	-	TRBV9	CASSVAILGENSPLHF	TGTGCCAGCAGCGTAGCTATCCTGGGGGAAAATTCACCCCTCCACTTT
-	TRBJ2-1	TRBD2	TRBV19	CASSIAGGAPNEQFF	TGTGCCAGTAGTATAGCGGGGGGGGCCCCCAATGAGCAGTTCTTC
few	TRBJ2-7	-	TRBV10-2	CASSESGLPYEQYF	TGCGCCAGCAGTGAGTCGGGACTCCCCTACGAGCAGTACTTC
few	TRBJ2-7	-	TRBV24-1	CATSDFTARGYEQYF	TGTGCCACCAGTGATTTCACAGCCAGAGGCTACGAGCAGTACTTC
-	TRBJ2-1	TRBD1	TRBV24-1	CATSDRTGVPYNEQFF	TGTGCCACCAGTGACCGGACAGGGGTCCCCTACAATGAGCAGTTCTTC
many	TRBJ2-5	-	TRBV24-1	CATSTGVQETQYF	TGTGCCACCAGTACAGGAGTTCAAGAGACCCAGTACTTC
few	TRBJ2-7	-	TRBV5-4	CASSLLSGPKQYF	TGTGCCAGCAGCTTGTTGTCAGGACCCAAGCAGTACTTC
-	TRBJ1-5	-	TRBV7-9	CASSLAPAQPQHF	TGTGCCAGCAGCTTAGCGCCGGCGCAGCCCCAGCATTTT
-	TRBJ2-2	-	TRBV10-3	CAISESRPSYWELFF	TGTGCCATCAGTGAGTCTAGACCCTCTTACTGGGAGCTGTTTTTT
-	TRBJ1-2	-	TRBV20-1	CSARRQDSYGYTF	TGCAGTGCGCGGCGACAAGATTCTTATGGCTACACCTTC
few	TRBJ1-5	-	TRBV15	CATSRDVQPQHF	TGTGCCACCAGCAGAGATGTGCAGCCCCAGCATTTT
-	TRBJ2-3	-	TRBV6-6	CATRFDTQYF	TGTGCCACCCGTTTCGATACGCAGTACTTT
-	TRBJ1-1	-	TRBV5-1	CASSLEVDTEAFF	TGCGCCAGCAGCTTGGAAGTTGACACTGAAGCTTTCTTT
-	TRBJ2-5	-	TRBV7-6	CASALRPREGTQYF	TGTGCCAGCGCCCTTCGACCCAGAGAGGGGACCCAGTACTTC
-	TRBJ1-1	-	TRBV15	CATSSMTRPPPEAFF	TGTGCCACCAGCAGCATGACAAGGCCGCCGCCTGAAGCTTTCTTT
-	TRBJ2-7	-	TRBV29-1	CSVATESSYEQYF	TGCAGCGTCGCGACAGAGAGCTCCTACGAGCAGTACTTC
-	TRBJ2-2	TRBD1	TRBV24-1	CATEGQGSIGELFF	TGTGCCACTGAGGGACAGGGGTCGATCGGGGAGCTGTTTTTT
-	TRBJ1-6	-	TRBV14	CASSHYRDNSPLHF	TGTGCCAGCAGCCATTACAGGGATAATTCACCCCTCCACTTT
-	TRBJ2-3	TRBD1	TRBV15	CATSRVVGTGGNVHTQYF	TGTGCCACCAGCAGAGTAGTCGGGACAGGGGGGAACGTACATACGCAGTATTTT
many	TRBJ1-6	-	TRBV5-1	CASSSGGLYNSPLHF	TGCGCCAGCAGCAGCGGGGGCCTTTATAATTCACCCCTCCACTTT
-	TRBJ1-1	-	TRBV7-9	CASSLSGAYTEAFF	TGTGCCAGCAGCTTATCAGGGGCCTACACTGAAGCTTTCTTT
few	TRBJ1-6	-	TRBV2	CASSVRAMSSPLHF	TGTGCCAGCAGTGTCAGGGCAATGAGTTCACCCCTCCACTTT
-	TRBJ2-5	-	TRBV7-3	CASSDGGRKTQYF	TGTGCCAGCAGCGACGGAGGTCGAAAGACCCAGTACTTC
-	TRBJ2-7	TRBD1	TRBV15	CAASSLGPRDRGLYEQYF	TGTGCCGCCAGCAGCTTGGGCCCCCGGGACAGGGGGCTGTACGAGCAGTACTTC
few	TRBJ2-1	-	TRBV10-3	CAISESTRSSYNEQFF	TGTGCCATCAGTGAGTCGACGAGGAGCTCCTACAATGAGCAGTTCTTC
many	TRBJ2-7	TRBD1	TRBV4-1	CASSLPGQGAYEQYF	TGCGCCAGCAGCCTTCCGGGACAGGGGGCCTACGAGCAGTACTTC
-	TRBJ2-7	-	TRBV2	CASNPTTYEQYF	TGCGCCAGCAACCCAACTACCTACGAGCAGTACTTC
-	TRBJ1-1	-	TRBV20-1	CSARAETEAFF	TGCAGTGCTAGAGCGGAAACTGAAGCTTTCTTT
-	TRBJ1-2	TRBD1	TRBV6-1	CASSEALHLGQIYGYTF	TGTGCCAGCAGTGAAGCGCTTCATCTGGGACAGATCTATGGCTACACCTTC